This T cell receptor (beta chain) was recorded in a study of T cell responses to AZD1222 COVID-19 vaccine. On this clone: Its antigen is as yet unknown.

Study-wide results and limits: Spike-specific TCR breadth and depth grew following two AZD1222 doses. Seropositive at baseline were only six or seven AZD1222 recipients.

Sequenced by immunoSEQ multiplex PCR; TCRdb stores in-frame clones only, minus some. The table lists about 180,000 clones, roughly 93% of them singletons. This sequence originates from an adult who received the MenACWY meningococcal vaccine as a control. Sequences were derived from peripheral blood, sampled 28 days after the second dose of the MenACWY control vaccine.

CDR3 amino acids: CASRPGGRENNEQFF. In DNA form, the CDR3 reads TGTGCCAGCAGGCCTGGGGGGCGGGAGAACAATGAGCAGTTCTTC. J is TRBJ2-1 and V is TRBV7-8; weak D call: TRBD2 (7 bases). CDR3 length: 15 amino acids. Trimming pared 6 bases from V and 5 bases from J, leaving 17 bases between. Germline lookup yields CDR1 SGHVS and CDR2 FQNEAQ. Filled out from reference TRBV7-8 and TRBJ2-1, the complete variable domain reads GAGVSQSPRYKVAKRGQDVALRCDPISGHVSLFWYQQALGQGPEFLTYFQNEAQLDKSGLPSDRFFAERPEGSVSTLKIQRTQQEDSAVYLCASRPGGRENNEQFFGPGTRLTVL.